Detailed here is one T cell receptor beta chain. Its antigen is as yet unknown. Participants comprised healthy donors of bone marrow. This CDR3 spans 14 amino acids. The germline V gene encodes CDR1 SEHNR and CDR2 FQNEAQ (reference sequence). Trimming took 1 base from V and 2 from J, leaving 9 bases between them. The PCR was carried out with 60 Vbeta primers and 13 Jbeta primers. Repertoires were generated with immunoSEQ multiplex PCR, while TCRdb's copy carries only in-frame clones and drops some. The sample has 150,000 to 170,000 clones; approximately 72% are singletons. These data originate in a study of cytomegalovirus exposure and HLA in healthy donors. Study-wide points: Some V segments, including TRBV6-2 and TRBV6-3, were excluded as indistinguishable. Serostatus for CMV was the only available immune exposure information. Across donors, presence/absence analyses took sequencing depth to be roughly uniform.

The receptor's source is a man younger than 30 in good health and CMV-seronegative. The sample was PBMCs. The rearrangement joins TRBV7-9 to TRBJ2-7; no reliable D call. The CDR3 region is CASSLVGRPYEQYF. DNA for the CDR3: TGTGCCAGCAGCTTAGTTGGCAGGCCCTACGAGCAGTACTTC.